A selection of T cell receptor beta chains follows, all from one sample in a study of CD4 T cells in relation to SARS-CoV-2 and coronaviruses. No cognate antigen is known for these TCRs. TCRdb's copy holds only in-frame clones and misses some; the assay was immunoSEQ multiplex PCR. The data show 9,500 to 12,000 clones, with about three quarters seen just once and around 15% held by the top ten. The material sequenced was CD4+ T cells from PBMCs, cultured in vitro. These receptors originate from a human donor in good health. The CDR3 runs from the conserved cysteine through the conserved F or W. A D gene is named only where the DNA matches it firmly. Size values are once, few and many counts, or a class for expanded clones, and some rows have none.

CDR3nt: TGTGCCAGCAGCCGGACAACCTCTACGCAGTATTTT
CDR3aa: CASSRTTSTQYF
abundance: .
j_gene: TRBJ2-3
d_gene: .
len: 12
v_gene: TRBV11-2

CDR3nt: TGTGCCAGCGGATTAAGGTACCAAGAGACCCAGTACTTC
CDR3aa: CASGLRYQETQYF
abundance: .
j_gene: TRBJ2-5
d_gene: .
len: 13
v_gene: TRBV7-2

CDR3nt: TGTGCCAGCAGCACACGAGGGGGCGCAGTTGGAAACACCATATATTTT
CDR3aa: CASSTRGGAVGNTIYF
abundance: few
j_gene: TRBJ1-3
d_gene: TRBD1
len: 16
v_gene: TRBV5-4

CDR3nt: TGTGCCAGCAGCTTAGTCTACGAGCAGTACTTC
CDR3aa: CASSLVYEQYF
abundance: .
j_gene: TRBJ2-7
d_gene: .
len: 11
v_gene: TRBV7-2

CDR3nt: TGTGCCAGCAGCCAGGGGCAGGCCTCCTACAATGAGCAGTTCTTC
CDR3aa: CASSQGQASYNEQFF
abundance: .
j_gene: TRBJ2-1
d_gene: .
len: 15
v_gene: TRBV5-4

CDR3nt: TGTGCCAGCAGTTTAGGAGGGAATAGCAATCAGCCCCAGCATTTT
CDR3aa: CASSLGGNSNQPQHF
abundance: .
j_gene: TRBJ1-5
d_gene: .
len: 15
v_gene: TRBV28

CDR3nt: TGTGCCAGTAGTACAGCGACAGGGAGTGTCGGGGAGCTGTTTTTT
CDR3aa: CASSTATGSVGELFF
abundance: .
j_gene: TRBJ2-2
d_gene: TRBD1
len: 15
v_gene: TRBV19

CDR3nt: TGTGCCAGCAGCGGCTTATGGAGGGGAAACACTGAAGCTTTCTTT
CDR3aa: CASSGLWRGNTEAFF
abundance: once
j_gene: TRBJ1-1
d_gene: .
len: 15
v_gene: TRBV7-9

CDR3nt: TGTGCCAGCAGTTACTTCCCAGCGGGGGTACACAATGAGCAGTTCTTC
CDR3aa: CASSYFPAGVHNEQFF
abundance: .
j_gene: TRBJ2-1
d_gene: TRBD2
len: 16
v_gene: TRBV6-2/TRBV6-3

CDR3nt: TGTGCCAGCAGCTTTGGTTTGGCCAATTCACCCCTCCACTTT
CDR3aa: CASSFGLANSPLHF
abundance: .
j_gene: TRBJ1-6
d_gene: .
len: 14
v_gene: TRBV7-2

CDR3nt: TGTGCCAGCAGAAGCCAGGGGGCGAATGAGCAGTTCTTC
CDR3aa: CASRSQGANEQFF
abundance: .
j_gene: TRBJ2-1
d_gene: TRBD1
len: 13
v_gene: TRBV2

CDR3nt: TGCGCCAGCAGCGTGGACAGGGGTGAAAAACTGTTTTTT
CDR3aa: CASSVDRGEKLFF
abundance: .
j_gene: TRBJ1-4
d_gene: TRBD1
len: 13
v_gene: TRBV5-1

CDR3nt: TGTGCCAGCAGTCCGAACAATCCGACTAACTATGGCTACACCTTC
CDR3aa: CASSPNNPTNYGYTF
abundance: .
j_gene: TRBJ1-2
d_gene: .
len: 15
v_gene: TRBV2

CDR3nt: TGTGCCAGCAGCTTAAGGCAGAGCGGGTCACCCCTCCACTTT
CDR3aa: CASSLRQSGSPLHF
abundance: .
j_gene: TRBJ1-6
d_gene: .
len: 14
v_gene: TRBV7-9

CDR3nt: TGCGCCAGCAGCTTGGGACAAGGAGGACACAATGAGCAGTTCTTC
CDR3aa: CASSLGQGGHNEQFF
abundance: few
j_gene: TRBJ2-1
d_gene: .
len: 15
v_gene: TRBV5-1

CDR3nt: TGTGCCAGCAGTGAACTGGCAGGGGGATACATTAACACTGAAGCTTTCTTT
CDR3aa: CASSELAGGYINTEAFF
abundance: .
j_gene: TRBJ1-1
d_gene: TRBD1
len: 17
v_gene: TRBV2

CDR3nt: TGCGCCAGCAGCCAAGAAATAGGGTACGAGCAGTACTTC
CDR3aa: CASSQEIGYEQYF
abundance: .
j_gene: TRBJ2-7
d_gene: .
len: 13
v_gene: TRBV4-3

CDR3nt: TGTGCCAGCAGTGCGGGACCCCGGAACACTGAAGCTTTCTTT
CDR3aa: CASSAGPRNTEAFF
abundance: .
j_gene: TRBJ1-1
d_gene: .
len: 14
v_gene: TRBV2

CDR3nt: TGTGCCAGCAGTTATCGGCGGGGGACAGAACTTTTT
CDR3aa: CASSYRRGTELF
abundance: .
j_gene: TRBJ1-6
d_gene: TRBD1
len: 12
v_gene: TRBV6-2/TRBV6-3

CDR3nt: TGCGCCAGCAGCTCGGGGCAGAACACCGGGGAGCTGTTTTTT
CDR3aa: CASSSGQNTGELFF
abundance: .
j_gene: TRBJ2-2
d_gene: .
len: 14
v_gene: TRBV5-1

CDR3nt: TGTGCCAGCAGCCCTCGGGGAGGGGGCCCAGAGACCCAGTACTTC
CDR3aa: CASSPRGGGPETQYF
abundance: .
j_gene: TRBJ2-5
d_gene: .
len: 15
v_gene: TRBV9

CDR3nt: TGTGCCAGCAGTGATCGGGACAGGGAGGGTGGCTACACCTTC
CDR3aa: CASSDRDREGGYTF
abundance: .
j_gene: TRBJ1-2
d_gene: TRBD1
len: 14
v_gene: TRBV25-1

CDR3nt: TGCAGCGTTGAGACGACTAGCGGGGGGACCGCCCAGAGTGGCCAGTACTTC
CDR3aa: CSVETTSGGTAQSGQYF
abundance: .
j_gene: TRBJ2-5
d_gene: TRBD2
len: 17
v_gene: TRBV29-1